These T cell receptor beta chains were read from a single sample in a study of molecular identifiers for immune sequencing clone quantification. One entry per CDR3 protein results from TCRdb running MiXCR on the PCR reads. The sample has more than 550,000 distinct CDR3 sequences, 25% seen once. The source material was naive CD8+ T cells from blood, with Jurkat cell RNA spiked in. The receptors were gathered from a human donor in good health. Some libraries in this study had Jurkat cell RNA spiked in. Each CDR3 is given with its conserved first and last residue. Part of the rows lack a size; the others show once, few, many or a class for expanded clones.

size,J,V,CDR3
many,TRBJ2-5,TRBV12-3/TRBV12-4,CASSRDRQETQYF
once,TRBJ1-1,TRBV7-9,CASRGGSTEAFF
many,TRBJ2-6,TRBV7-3,CASSLTGTGQISTYSGANVLTF
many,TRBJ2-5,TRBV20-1,CSAQYGVAGAQETQYF
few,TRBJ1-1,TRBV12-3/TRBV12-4,CASSLSAHTEAFF
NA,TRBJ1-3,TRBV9,CASSNDGTGLNTIYF
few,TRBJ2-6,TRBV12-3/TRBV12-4,CASTSIISPTGANVLTF
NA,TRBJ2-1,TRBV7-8,CASSLGDSDNEQFF
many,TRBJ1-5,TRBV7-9,CASSSGQGAKEHF
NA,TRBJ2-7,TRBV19,CASSIQVSSYEQYF
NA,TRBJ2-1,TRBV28,CASSAQGLAGGPNEQFF
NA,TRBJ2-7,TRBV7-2,CASNSGTGGIYEQYF
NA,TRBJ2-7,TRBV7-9,CASSLGGSGDEQYF
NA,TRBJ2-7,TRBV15,CATSKGGYEQYF
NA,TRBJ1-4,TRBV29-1,CSVSGTVNEKLFF
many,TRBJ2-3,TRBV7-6,CASSLAPGGYKDTQYF
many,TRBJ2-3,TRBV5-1,CASSPGTSSHTDTQYF
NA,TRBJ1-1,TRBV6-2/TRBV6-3,CASSYSGQGLSGTEAFF
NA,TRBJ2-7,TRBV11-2,CASSLGRQYEQYF
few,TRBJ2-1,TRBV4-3,CASSQDPQRATGEQFF
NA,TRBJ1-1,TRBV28,CASSFRGAGENTEAFF
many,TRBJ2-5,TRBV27,CASSFLLGETQYF
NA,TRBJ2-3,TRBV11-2,CASSLTRTGGGTDTQYF
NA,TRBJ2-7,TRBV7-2,CASSLTSTALREQHF
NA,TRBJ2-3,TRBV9,CASSPSWSSGGAGDTQYF
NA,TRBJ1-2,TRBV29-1,CSVERDYGYTF
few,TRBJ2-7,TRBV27,CASSFGSGNEQYF
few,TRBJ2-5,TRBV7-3,CASSLEAGGPEASQETQYF
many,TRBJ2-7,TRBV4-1,CASSQDKGPYEQYF
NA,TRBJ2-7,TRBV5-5,CASSSPGQVIYEQYF
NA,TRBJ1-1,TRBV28,CAGRPLRELNTEAFF
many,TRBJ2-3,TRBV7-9,CASSPRPDTQYF
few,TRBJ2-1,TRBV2,CASNRLANEQFF
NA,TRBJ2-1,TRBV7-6,CASSLAVAADEQFF
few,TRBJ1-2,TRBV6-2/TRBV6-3,CASSYTVHGYTF
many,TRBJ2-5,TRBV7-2,CASSSDTYQETQYF
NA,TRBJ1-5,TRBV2,CASSAGDTYSNQPQHF
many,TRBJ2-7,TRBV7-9,CASSRRDRGFQYF
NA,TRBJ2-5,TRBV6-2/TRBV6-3,CASAGTSPMETQYF
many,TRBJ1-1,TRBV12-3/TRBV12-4,CASSTGNRGTEAFF